This T cell receptor (beta chain) appears in the sequencing data of a study of blood T cell repertoires in COVID-19. V was shortened by 0 bases and J by 2 bases, with 11 bases between the two germline ends. The CDR3 contains 16 residues. The V gene's germline CDR1 is LGHNA and CDR2 YSLEER. Repertoires were generated with immunoSEQ multiplex PCR, while TCRdb's copy carries only in-frame clones and drops some. This table has about 83,000 clones, about nine tenths appearing once. The clonotype was recovered from a woman between 45 and 65 years old with active or convalescent COVID-19. Input material: peripheral blood. V is TRBV4-3 and J is TRBJ1-3, with D tentatively TRBD1 (5 bases). CDR3 nucleotide sequence: TGCGCCAGCAGCCAAGATATGGGGGGGACTGGAAACACCATATATTTT. This gives the protein CASSQDMGGTGNTIYF.